This T cell receptor (beta chain) was profiled in a study of shared clonotypes between healthy human individuals. The repertoire was sequenced with immunoSEQ multiplex PCR; TCRdb's copy has only in-frame clones and lacks some. Of approximately 2,300,000 clones in the sample, 85% to 95% were seen once. Recent acute infections and vaccinations were absent in the healthy HIV-negative adult donors. CD4+ cells underwent separation, giving CD45RA+ naive and CD45RA-negative memory subsets. From germline, CDR1 is MNHNY and CDR2 SVGAGI (reference sequence). With 6 bases removed from V and 4 bases from J, the gap between germline ends came to 14 bases. The length of the CDR3 is 14 residues.

Specimen: naive CD4+ T cells from PBMCs. As to subset: CD45RA+ positively selected. This chain links TRBV6-6 with TRBJ2-3; D is uncertain. The origin of this receptor is a man younger than 35 in good health. Some clones in this sample may be carry-over from other donors' samples. The CDR3 loop reads CASSPPGEADTQYF. The CDR3 coding sequence is TGTGCCAGCAGCCCCCCGGGTGAGGCAGATACGCAGTATTTT.